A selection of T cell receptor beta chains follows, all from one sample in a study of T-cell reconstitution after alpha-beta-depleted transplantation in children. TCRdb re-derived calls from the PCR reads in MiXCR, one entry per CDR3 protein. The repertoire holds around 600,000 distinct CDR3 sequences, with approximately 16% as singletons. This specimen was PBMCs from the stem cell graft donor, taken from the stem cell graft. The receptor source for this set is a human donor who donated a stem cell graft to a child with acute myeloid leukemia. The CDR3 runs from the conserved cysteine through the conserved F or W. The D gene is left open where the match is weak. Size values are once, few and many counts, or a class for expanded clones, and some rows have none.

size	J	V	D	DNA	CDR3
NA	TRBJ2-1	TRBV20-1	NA	TGCAGGGCTCCGTCACAGGGTAGGAATGAGCAGTTCTTC	CRAPSQGRNEQFF
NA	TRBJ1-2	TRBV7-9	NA	TGTGCCAGCAGCCCCGACACCCCTTTCTATGGCTACACCTTC	CASSPDTPFYGYTF
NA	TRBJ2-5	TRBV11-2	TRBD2	TGTGCCAGCAGCACACATAGCGGGGAAGAGACCCAGTACTTC	CASSTHSGEETQYF
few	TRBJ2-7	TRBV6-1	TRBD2	TGTGCCAGCAATCCTCAGACTAGCGCGGTCTACGAGCAGTACTTC	CASNPQTSAVYEQYF
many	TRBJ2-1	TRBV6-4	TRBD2	TGTGCCAGCAGTCCGGCTACTAGCGGGGGGCAGTTCTTC	CASSPATSGGQFF
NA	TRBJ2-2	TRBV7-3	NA	TGTGCCAGCAGCTTAGTCTCCGCAGGGAACACCGGGGAGCTGTTTTTT	CASSLVSAGNTGELFF
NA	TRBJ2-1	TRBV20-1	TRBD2	TGCAGTGCCACCCTAGCGGGGGGGCCCTCCTACAATGAGCAGTTCTTC	CSATLAGGPSYNEQFF
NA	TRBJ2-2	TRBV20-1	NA	TGCAGTGCTAGCGCCCTCGGGGTTACCGGGGAGCTGTTTTTT	CSASALGVTGELFF
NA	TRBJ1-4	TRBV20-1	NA	TGCAGTGCTAGAGCCTCGGGACGGGAGAATGAAAAACTGTTTTTT	CSARASGRENEKLFF
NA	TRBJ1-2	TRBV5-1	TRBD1	TGCGCCAGCAGCTCCCGGGACAGCCAAGATGGCTACACCTTC	CASSSRDSQDGYTF
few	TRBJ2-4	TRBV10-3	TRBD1	TGTGCCATCAGTGAGTCGGGACAGTTGACAGCCAAAAACATTCAGTACTTC	CAISESGQLTAKNIQYF